This paragraph reports one T cell receptor (beta chain). As yet, its antigen is unknown. Other DNA sequences in the same sample also yield this CDR3. The data were obtained in a study of shared clonotypes between healthy human individuals. CDR3 length: 13 amino acids. V lost 2 bases and J 5 bases, leaving 10 bases between the germline ends. Germline V gene lookup returns CDR1 SGHRS and CDR2 YFSETQ. Findings and caveats of the study: Clonotypes shared by all four sorted-subset donors had higher generation probabilities than non-shared clonotypes. Naive CD4 clonotypes overlapped across a few donors at roughly 5%.

The repertoire was sequenced with immunoSEQ multiplex PCR; TCRdb's copy has only in-frame clones and lacks some. The repertoire holds about 2.3 million clones, with 90% to 95% as singletons. The sequenced sample was naive CD4+ T cells from PBMCs. As to subset: CD45RA+ positively selected. The sequence was collected from a man between 18 and 35 years old in good health. Some clones in this sample may be carry-over from other donors' samples. This chain uses TRBV5-1 with TRBJ1-1; no reliable D call. CDR3 residues: CASSLRTGTEAFF. The CDR3 DNA reads as TGCGCCAGCAGCTTAAGAACTGGGACTGAAGCTTTCTTT. Drawing the rest from reference TRBV5-1 and TRBJ1-1, the complete variable domain is KAGVTQTPRYLIKTRGQQVTLSCSPISGHRSVSWYQQTPGQGLQFLFEYFSETQRNKGNFPGRFSGRQFSNSRSEMNVSTLELGDSALYLCASSLRTGTEAFFGQGTRLTVV.